The 24 T cell receptor beta chains in this list originate from one sample, sequenced in a study of early T cells in non-severe SARS-CoV-2 infection (dated by TCRdb to the early 2020s). Libraries were made using 5' RACE. The sequencer was a NextSeq 500. Starting from the raw public reads, TCRdb applied fastp trimming at Q25, assembled clones with MiXCR and retained in-frame beta chains. CDR3 protein sequences are deduplicated, and each keeps its most common genes and DNA. Counted in this sample were tens of thousands of distinct CDR3 sequences; more than 9% of them appeared once. The ten top clones hold around 4.4% of the sample. Sequenced material: whole blood. The receptors stem from an adult who was a healthcare worker with PCR-confirmed SARS-CoV-2 infection or an uninfected control (not recorded which).

This clonotype was observed many times. The chain uses TRBV10-3 and TRBJ1-1, with D uncertain. Germline V gives CDR1 ENHRY, CDR2 SYGVKD. Trimming removed 2 bases at V and 5 bases at J, with 21 bases between. CDR3 length equals 17 residues. The DNA of the CDR3 is TGTGCCATCAGTGAGACAGTCCAGTCCTTCAGTCGGACTGAAGCTTTCTTT. It translates to CAISETVQSFSRTEAFF.

The sample holds a few counts of this clonotype. The gene calls are TRBV5-1 and TRBJ2-7; D assignment may be TRBD1 or TRBD2 (5 bases each). The CDR3 extends over 14 amino acids. The germline V gene has CDR1 SGHRS and CDR2 YFSETQ. Trimming left V 3 bases short and J 3 bases short, with 13 bases between. CDR3 DNA sequence: TGCGCCAGCAGCTGGGACCCAGGGAGCTACGAGCAGTACTTC. Translation: CASSWDPGSYEQYF.

This clonotype was recorded at least ten times. The CDR3 loop reads CASSPWDILTGELFF. DNA for the CDR3: TGTGCCAGCTCACCTTGGGACATACTGACCGGGGAGCTGTTTTTT. This sequence joins TRBV18 and TRBJ2-2, with D possibly being TRBD1 (6 bases). Trimming stripped 3 bases from V and 5 bases from J, with 13 bases between. The CDR3 is made up of 15 amino acids. In germline, CDR1 is KGHSH, CDR2 LQKENI. The variable domain in full, completed from reference TRBV18 and TRBJ2-2, reads NAGVMQNPRHLVRRRGQEARLRCSPMKGHSHVYWYRQLPEEGLKFMVYLQKENIIDESGMPKERFSAEFPKEGPSILRIQQVVRGDSAAYFCASSPWDILTGELFFGEGSRLTVL.

This clonotype was seen many times. The chain links TRBV6-2 or TRBV6-3 to TRBJ2-7; 7 bases align to TRBD1. Looked up from germline, CDR1 is MNHEY and CDR2 is SVGEGT. The V segment lost 5 bases and the J segment 3 bases; nucleotides outside the gene matches: 10. The CDR3 loop spans 15 amino acids. CDR3 region: CASSQTGRAHYEQYF. CDR3 nucleotide sequence: TGTGCCAGCAGTCAGACAGGGAGAGCCCACTACGAGCAGTACTTC.

The V call is TRBV24-1, the J call TRBJ1-2; D ambiguous. Germline CDR1 KGHDR, CDR2 SFDVKD. Between the trimmed V and J ends, which lost 6 bases and 1 base, there was a span of 11 bases. This CDR3 contains 14 residues. CDR3 bases: TGTGCCACCAGTCGGCTGGGGTTTAACTATGGCTACACCTTC. Translated, it gives CATSRLGFNYGYTF.

This rearrangement joins TRBV6-4 to TRBJ2-3; 10 nucleotides line up with TRBD2. J was trimmed by 6 bases and V by 4 bases; bases with no gene match: 4. The germline V gene encodes CDR1 MRHNA and CDR2 SNTAGT. The CDR3 has 14 amino acids. CDR3 in DNA: TGTGCCAGCAGTGCTAGCGGGGGCCAGGATACGCAGTATTTT. Translation: CASSASGGQDTQYF.

This clonotype was detected ten times or more. The chain uses TRBV11-2 and TRBJ2-1, with 8 bases aligning to TRBD1. The CDR3 consists of 15 residues. Germline lookup yields CDR1 SGHAT and CDR2 FQNNGV. The V gene end was trimmed by 5 bases and the J gene end by 1 base; junction bases not matched to a gene: 4. DNA for the CDR3: TGTGCCAGCAGCCCTCGACAGGGGTCCTACAATGAGCAGTTCTTC. This sequence encodes CASSPRQGSYNEQFF.

The chain's CDR3 is CSVDSPGVVETQYF. The CDR3, as DNA: TGCAGCGTTGACTCTCCCGGAGTGGTGGAGACCCAGTACTTC. This chain joins TRBV29-1 and TRBJ2-5; no clear D gene. Germline lookup yields CDR1 SQVTM and CDR2 ANQGSEA. The CDR3 has 14 residues. V lost 3 bases and J 5 bases, leaving 16 bases between the germline ends. Filled out from reference TRBV29-1 and TRBJ2-5, the complete variable domain reads SAVISQKPSRDICQRGTSLTIQCQVDSQVTMMFWYRQQPGQSLTLIATANQGSEATYESGFVIDKFPISRPNLTFSTLTVSNMSPEDSSIYLCSVDSPGVVETQYFGPGTRLLVL.

This chain connects TRBV20-1 to TRBJ2-1; D is undetermined. There are 14 residues in the CDR3. Trimming removed 5 bases from V and 2 bases from J, with 13 bases in between. Germline CDR1 is DFQATT and CDR2 is SNEGSKA (reference sequence). CDR3 loop: CSAPTLATYNEQFF. In DNA form, the CDR3 reads TGCAGTGCTCCGACCCTTGCGACCTACAATGAGCAGTTCTTC.

This clonotype was counted only a few times. V is TRBV5-6 and J is TRBJ2-5; D gene uncertain. Germline assignment: CDR1 SGHDT and CDR2 YYEEEE. The CDR3 totals 14 residues. The ends were cut back, 1 base at V and 4 bases at J, with 11 bases in the middle. The chain's CDR3 is CASSLPGSGETQYF. DNA for the CDR3: TGTGCCAGCAGCTTGCCCGGATCGGGAGAGACCCAGTACTTC.

The chain uses TRBV5-1 and TRBJ1-6; D remains unclear. Germline assignment: CDR1 SGHRS and CDR2 YFSETQ. CDR3 length: 15 amino acids. V lost 4 bases and J 7 bases, leaving 15 bases between the germline ends. Here the CDR3 reads CASSPQAGGNSPLHF. The CDR3 bases are TGCGCCAGCAGCCCCCAGGCAGGAGGAAATTCACCCCTCCACTTT.

This clonotype was counted at least ten times. The rearrangement uses TRBV5-5 and TRBJ2-1; TRBD1 aligns across 9 bases. The CDR3 spans 15 residues. Looked up from germline, CDR1 is SGHKS and CDR2 is YYEKEE (reference sequence). V was pared by 4 bases and J by 7 bases, with 9 bases of the junction left unmatched. CDR3 nucleotides: TGTGCCAGCAGCCGGACAGGGGCCCAGAAGAATGAGCAGTTCTTC. It is translated as CASSRTGAQKNEQFF.

This clonotype is categorized as medium-sized. This chain joins TRBV3-1 and TRBJ2-5; D not resolved. The CDR3 spans 14 residues. Germline values: CDR1 LGHDT, CDR2 YNNKEL (reference sequence). Trimming left V 0 bases short and J 6 bases short, with 11 bases between. As DNA, the CDR3 is TGTGCCAGCAGCCAAGAGTTGGACGTGAAGACCCAGTACTTC. It is translated as CASSQELDVKTQYF.

This clonotype showed up just a few times. The V gene is TRBV20-1, the J gene TRBJ2-7; D ambiguous. CDR3 length equals 12 residues. V was pared by 0 bases and J by 4 bases, with 7 bases between. From germline, CDR1 is DFQATT and CDR2 SNEGSKA (reference sequence). Here the CDR3 reads CSARDTLYEQYF. The CDR3 nucleotides read TGCAGTGCTAGAGATACCCTATACGAGCAGTACTTC.

The rearrangement joins TRBV20-1 to TRBJ2-7; 8 nucleotides agree with TRBD1. Germline-derived CDR1 and CDR2 are DFQATT and SNEGSKA (reference sequence). With V trimmed by 6 bases and J by 2 bases, 9 bases remained unmatched. The CDR3 runs to 14 residues. The DNA of the CDR3 is TGCAGTGCCACCAACGTGGACAGGGCCTACGAGCAGTACTTC. Translating gives CSATNVDRAYEQYF.

This sequence joins TRBV7-6 and TRBJ2-1; the D is unclear. Germline CDR1 SGHVS, CDR2 FNYEAQ. CDR3 length equals 14 residues. V lost 5 bases and J lost 0, with 8 bases in between. CDR3 amino acids: CASSPPDSYNEQFF. Written as DNA, the CDR3 is TGTGCCAGCAGCCCCCCTGACTCCTACAATGAGCAGTTCTTC.

The chain employs TRBV6-2 or TRBV6-3 and TRBJ2-1; 9 bases are a match to TRBD2. J lost 2 bases, V lost 6 bases, and 2 bases had no gene match. The V gene's germline CDR1 is MNHEY and CDR2 SVGEGT. The CDR3 loop spans 14 amino acids. The CDR3 loop reads CASRVAGAYNEQFF. The CDR3 coding sequence is TGTGCCAGCAGGGTAGCGGGAGCCTACAATGAGCAGTTCTTC.

This clonotype was counted at least ten times. The chain employs TRBV11-2 and TRBJ2-1; weak D call: TRBD1 (6 bases). CDR1 and CDR2 (germline): SGHAT, FQNNGV. The length of the CDR3 is 13 residues. V was pared by 6 bases and J by 4 bases, with 10 bases between. The chain's CDR3 is CASSSQGYNEQFF. CDR3 in DNA: TGTGCCAGCAGTTCTCAGGGGTACAATGAGCAGTTCTTC.

This clonotype was found many times. Its ends do not fully match the called genes, so a read error is possible. The J gene is TRBJ2-3, the V gene TRBV7-2; D possibly corresponds to TRBD1 (6 bases). This CDR3 is built from 11 residues. CDR1 SGHTA and CDR2 FQGNSA come from the germline V gene. CDR3 residues: CASSSRDKIFF. CDR3 nucleotides: TGTGCCAGCAGCTCACGGGACAAAATCTTTTTT.

About this clonotype: A read error may be the cause here, since a much bigger clone is one base away. The chain carries TRBV5-5 and TRBJ1-1; D gene ambiguous. The CDR3 runs to 16 residues. The V and J ends lost 4 bases and 3 bases respectively, with 19 bases between them. CDR1 and CDR2 from the germline V gene are SGHKS and YYEKEE (reference sequence). CDR3 nucleotide sequence: TGTGCCAGCAGCCCGTCGGGCATTTCGCGTTACACTGAAGCTTTCTTT. It is translated as CASSPSGISRYTEAFF.

This clonotype has more than one count but fewer than ten. The gene calls are TRBV5-1 and TRBJ2-7; D gene ambiguous. V was clipped by 4 bases and J by 6 bases, with 8 bases between them. From germline, CDR1 is SGHRS and CDR2 YFSETQ. The CDR3 has 11 residues. The CDR3 bases are TGCGCCAGCAGCGTAGGGCCCGAGCAGTACTTC. It translates to CASSVGPEQYF.

This clonotype has at least ten counts. The J gene is TRBJ1-4, the V gene TRBV12-3 or TRBV12-4; D remains unclear. V lost 3 bases, J lost 0 bases, and 8 bases lay in between. This CDR3 is built from 15 residues. The CDR3 loop reads CASSFSRPTNEKLFF. In DNA, the CDR3 is TGTGCCAGCAGTTTTAGTCGACCAACTAATGAAAAACTGTTTTTT.

The chain has TRBV20-1 and TRBJ1-5; D not resolved. Germline loops: CDR1 DFQATT, CDR2 SNEGSKA (reference sequence). V gave up 6 bases and J gave up 5 bases, with 11 bases separating them. CDR3 length: 12 residues. CDR3 nucleotides: TGCAGTGCGGGAGGGAATTATCAGCCCCAGCATTTT. Translated: CSAGGNYQPQHF.

This clonotype was picked up many times. The chain combines TRBV19 with TRBJ2-7; unclear D gene. The germline CDR1 and CDR2 sequences are LNHDA and SQIVND (reference sequence). The CDR3 runs 9 residues. This CDR3 reads CRADYEQYF. The CDR3 coding sequence is TGTAGGGCAGACTACGAGCAGTACTTC.